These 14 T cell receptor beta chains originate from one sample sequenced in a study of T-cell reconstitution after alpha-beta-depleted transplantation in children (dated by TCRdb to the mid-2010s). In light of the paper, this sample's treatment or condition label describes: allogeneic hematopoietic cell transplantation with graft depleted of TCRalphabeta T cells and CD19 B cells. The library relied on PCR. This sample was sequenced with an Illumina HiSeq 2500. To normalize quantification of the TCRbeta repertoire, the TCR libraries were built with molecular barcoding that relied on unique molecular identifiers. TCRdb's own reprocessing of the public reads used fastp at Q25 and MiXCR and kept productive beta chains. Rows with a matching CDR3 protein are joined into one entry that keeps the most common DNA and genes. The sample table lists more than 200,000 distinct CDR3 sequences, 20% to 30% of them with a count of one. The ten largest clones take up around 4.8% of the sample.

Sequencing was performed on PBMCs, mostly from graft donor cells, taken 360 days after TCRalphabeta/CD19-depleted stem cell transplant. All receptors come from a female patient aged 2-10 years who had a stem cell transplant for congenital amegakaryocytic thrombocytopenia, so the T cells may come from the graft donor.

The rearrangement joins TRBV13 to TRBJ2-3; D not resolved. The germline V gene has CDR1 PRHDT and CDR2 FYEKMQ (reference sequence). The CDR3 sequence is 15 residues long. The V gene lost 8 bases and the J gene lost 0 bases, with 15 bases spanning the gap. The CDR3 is CASGSELGSTDTQYF. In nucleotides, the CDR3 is TGTGCCAGCGGCTCAGAGTTGGGTAGCACAGATACGCAGTATTTT.

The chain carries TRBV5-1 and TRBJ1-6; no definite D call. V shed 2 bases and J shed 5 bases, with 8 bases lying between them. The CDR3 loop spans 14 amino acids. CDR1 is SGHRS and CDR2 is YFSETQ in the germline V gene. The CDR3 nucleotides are TGCGCCAGCAGCTTCTTAGGCGATAATTCACCCCTCCACTTT. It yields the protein CASSFLGDNSPLHF.

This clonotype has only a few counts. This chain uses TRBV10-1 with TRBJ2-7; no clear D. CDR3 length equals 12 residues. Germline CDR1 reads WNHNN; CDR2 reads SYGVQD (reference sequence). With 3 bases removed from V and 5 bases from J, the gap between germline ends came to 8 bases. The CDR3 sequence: CASSDQDHEQYF. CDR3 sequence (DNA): TGCGCCAGCAGTGACCAGGACCACGAGCAGTACTTC.

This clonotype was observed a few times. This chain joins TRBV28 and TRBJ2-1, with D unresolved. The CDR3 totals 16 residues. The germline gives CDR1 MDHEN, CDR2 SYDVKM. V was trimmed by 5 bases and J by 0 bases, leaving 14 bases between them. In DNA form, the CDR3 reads TGTGCCAGCAGTGACCAGGTTCTCAGCTCCTACAATGAGCAGTTCTTC. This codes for CASSDQVLSSYNEQFF. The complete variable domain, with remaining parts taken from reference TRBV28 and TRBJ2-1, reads DVKVTQSSRYLVKRTGEKVFLECVQDMDHENMFWYRQDPGLGLRLIYFSYDVKMKEKGDIPEGYSVSREKKERFSLILESASTNQTSMYLCASSDQVLSSYNEQFFGPGTRLTVL.

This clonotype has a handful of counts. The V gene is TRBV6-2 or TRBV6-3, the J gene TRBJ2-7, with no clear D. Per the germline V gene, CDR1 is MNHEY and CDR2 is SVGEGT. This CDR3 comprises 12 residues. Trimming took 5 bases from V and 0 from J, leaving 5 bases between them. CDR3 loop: CASSDSSYEQYF. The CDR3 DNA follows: TGTGCCAGCAGTGATAGCTCCTACGAGCAGTACTTC.

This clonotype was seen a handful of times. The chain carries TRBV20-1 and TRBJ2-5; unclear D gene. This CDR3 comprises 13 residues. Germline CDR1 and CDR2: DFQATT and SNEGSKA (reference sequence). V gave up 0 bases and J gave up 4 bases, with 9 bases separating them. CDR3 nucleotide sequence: TGCAGTGCTAGAGATTCGGCCCCAGAGACCCAGTACTTC. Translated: CSARDSAPETQYF.

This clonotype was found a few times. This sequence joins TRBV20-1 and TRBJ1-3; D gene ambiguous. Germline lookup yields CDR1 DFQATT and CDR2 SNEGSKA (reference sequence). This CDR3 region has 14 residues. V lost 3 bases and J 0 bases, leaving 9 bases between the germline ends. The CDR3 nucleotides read TGCAGTGCTAGGCGGGGAAACTCTGGAAACACCATATATTTT. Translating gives CSARRGNSGNTIYF.

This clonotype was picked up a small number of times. In DNA form, the CDR3 reads TGCAGCACTAGCGCAGGCTACAATGAGCAGTTCTTC. Amino acid sequence: CSTSAGYNEQFF. V is TRBV29-1 and J is TRBJ2-1; TRBD2 matches 7 bases. Germline V gene lookup returns CDR1 SQVTM and CDR2 ANQGSEA. The CDR3 runs to 12 residues. The junction had 4 bases not matched to a gene; V was cut back by 8 bases and J by 3 bases.

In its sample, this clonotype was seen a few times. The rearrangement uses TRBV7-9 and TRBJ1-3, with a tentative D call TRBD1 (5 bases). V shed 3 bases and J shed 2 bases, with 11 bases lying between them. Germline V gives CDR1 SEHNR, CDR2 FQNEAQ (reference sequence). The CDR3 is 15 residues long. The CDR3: CASSFRVGAGNTIYF. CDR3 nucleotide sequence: TGTGCCAGCAGCTTCCGCGTGGGGGCTGGAAACACCATATATTTT.

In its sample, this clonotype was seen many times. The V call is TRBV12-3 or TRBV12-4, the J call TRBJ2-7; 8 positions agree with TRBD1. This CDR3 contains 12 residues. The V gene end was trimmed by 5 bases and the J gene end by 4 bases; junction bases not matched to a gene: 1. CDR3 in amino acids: CASSDRGYEQYF. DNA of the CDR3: TGTGCCAGCAGTGACAGGGGATACGAGCAGTACTTC.

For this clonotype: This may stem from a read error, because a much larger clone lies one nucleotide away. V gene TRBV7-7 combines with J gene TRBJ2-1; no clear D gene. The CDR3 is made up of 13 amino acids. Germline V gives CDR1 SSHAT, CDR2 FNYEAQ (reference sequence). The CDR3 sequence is CASSPYRGNDQFF. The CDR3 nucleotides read TGTGCCAGCAGCCCTTATAGAGGAAATGACCAGTTCTTC.

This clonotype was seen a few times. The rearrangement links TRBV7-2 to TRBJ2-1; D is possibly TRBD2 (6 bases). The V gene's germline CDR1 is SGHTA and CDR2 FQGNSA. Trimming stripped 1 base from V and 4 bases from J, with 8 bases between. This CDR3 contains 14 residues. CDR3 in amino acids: CASSLGDFYNEQFF. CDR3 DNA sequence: TGTGCCAGCAGCTTAGGGGACTTTTACAATGAGCAGTTCTTC.

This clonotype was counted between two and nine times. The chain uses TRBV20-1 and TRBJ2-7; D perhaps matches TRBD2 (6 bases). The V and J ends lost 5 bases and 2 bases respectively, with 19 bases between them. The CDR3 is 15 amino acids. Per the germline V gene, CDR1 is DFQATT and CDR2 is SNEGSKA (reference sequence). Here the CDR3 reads CSAEDTVGGAYEQYF. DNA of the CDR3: TGCAGTGCTGAAGACACTGTTGGAGGGGCCTACGAGCAGTACTTC.

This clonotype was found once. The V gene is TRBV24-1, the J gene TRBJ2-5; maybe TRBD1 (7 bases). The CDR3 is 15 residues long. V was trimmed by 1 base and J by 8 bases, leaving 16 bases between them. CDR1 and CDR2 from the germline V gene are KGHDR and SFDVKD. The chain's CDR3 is CATSDFLDRRETQYF. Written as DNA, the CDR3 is TGTGCCACCAGTGATTTTTTGGACAGGAGGGAAACCCAGTACTTC.